This T cell receptor (beta chain) was found in a study of cytomegalovirus exposure and HLA in healthy donors. Study-level points and caveats: TCR beta sequences reportedly predicted most subjects' HLA-A and HLA-B alleles accurately. Whilst most TCR sequences proved rare, a subset of public TCRs occurred across many donors. Using a false discovery rate of 0.05, a later analysis showed that 16,951 TCR beta sequences were associated with HLA alleles.

The CDR3 has 18 residues. Trimming took 0 bases from V and 3 from J, leaving 21 bases between them. CDR1 is MNHEY, CDR2 SMNVEV, per germline (reference sequence). PCR employed 60 Vbeta and 13 Jbeta primers. Profiling relied on immunoSEQ multiplex PCR, and the TCRdb table lists in-frame clones only, not all of them. The repertoire holds about 260,000 clones, with about 83% as singletons. Concerning this clone: The antigen is not known.

This sequence was found in a middle-aged woman in good health and CMV-seropositive. V usage is TRBV27 and J usage is TRBJ2-7; a possible D gene is TRBD2 (7 bases). Sequencing was performed on PBMCs. Here the CDR3 DNA reads TGTGCCAGCAGTTTATCGGGGGGGGCCCAAAGGGGATACTACGAGCAGTACTTC. Its protein is CASSLSGGAQRGYYEQYF.